The TCR beta chain under discussion was sequenced for a study of T cells in localized non-small cell lung cancer. As for this clone: Its specificity is unknown.

Regarding the study as a whole: The highest T cell clonality was in uninvolved adjacent lung, above tumor. Turning up in adjacent lung were a median roughly 60 of the top 100 tumor clones. Owing to sequencing of a solitary tumor region, heterogeneity cannot be discounted.

Trimming left V 4 bases short and J 5 bases short, with 15 bases between. Germline V gene data show CDR1 as SGHRS and CDR2 as YFSETQ. CDR3 length equals 14 residues. Sequencing was performed with immunoSEQ multiplex PCR; in TCRdb, only in-frame clones are kept and a portion is missing. This sample yields under 35,000 clones, of which approximately 90% are seen a single time; under 30% belongs to the top ten. The source was peripheral blood, collected before any cancer treatment. The gene calls are TRBV5-1 and TRBJ1-1; maybe TRBD1 (5 bases). The sequence derives from a female donor over 55 with stage I lung adenocarcinoma. CDR3 loop: CASSVGGARTEAFF. The CDR3 nucleotides are TGCGCCAGCAGCGTAGGTGGGGCTCGGACTGAAGCTTTCTTT. The full variable domain, rest sourced from reference TRBV5-1 and TRBJ1-1, is KAGVTQTPRYLIKTRGQQVTLSCSPISGHRSVSWYQQTPGQGLQFLFEYFSETQRNKGNFPGRFSGRQFSNSRSEMNVSTLELGDSALYLCASSVGGARTEAFFGQGTRLTVV.